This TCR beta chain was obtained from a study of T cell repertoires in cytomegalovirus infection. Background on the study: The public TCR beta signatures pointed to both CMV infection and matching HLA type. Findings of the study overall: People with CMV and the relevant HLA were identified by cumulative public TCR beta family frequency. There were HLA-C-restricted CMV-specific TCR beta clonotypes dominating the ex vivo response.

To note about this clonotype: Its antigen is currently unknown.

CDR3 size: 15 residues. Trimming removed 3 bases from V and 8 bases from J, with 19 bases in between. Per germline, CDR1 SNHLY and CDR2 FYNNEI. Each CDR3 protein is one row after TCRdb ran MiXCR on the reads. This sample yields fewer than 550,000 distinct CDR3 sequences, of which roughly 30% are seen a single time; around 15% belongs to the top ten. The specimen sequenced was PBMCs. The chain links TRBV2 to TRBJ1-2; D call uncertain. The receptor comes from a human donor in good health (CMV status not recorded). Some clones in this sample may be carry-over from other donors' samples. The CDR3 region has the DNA TGTGCCAGCAGTGACACCACACCCCGGGCTGGAGGCTACACCTTC. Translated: CASSDTTPRAGGYTF.